These T cell receptor beta chains were read from a single sample in a study of cytomegalovirus exposure and HLA in healthy donors. Sequencing used immunoSEQ multiplex PCR; TCRdb keeps in-frame clones, though not all of them. In the table there are over 200,000 clones, roughly 80% of which are singletons. What was sequenced was PBMCs. The receptors stem from a woman aged 18-35 years in good health and CMV-seronegative. Both conserved end residues are part of each CDR3. The D gene is left open where the match is weak. Clone size is given for some rows only: seen once, a few or many times, or a class if the clone is expanded.

cdr3_nt cdr3_aa j_call clone_size v_call d_call
TGTGCCTGGAGTGTGGGACGATGGGGAGAGACCCAGTACTTC CAWSVGRWGETQYF TRBJ2-5 once TRBV30 NA
TGTGCCAGCAGTGGACAGGGTTTCAGAGGCTACACCTTC CASSGQGFRGYTF TRBJ1-2 NA TRBV6-1 TRBD1
TGTGCCAGCAGCTTAGAGACAGGGAACACTGAAGCTTTCTTT CASSLETGNTEAFF TRBJ1-1 NA TRBV11-1 NA
TGTGCCATCAGGAGGACAGGGGAGGAGGGTGAAGCTTTCTTT CAIRRTGEEGEAFF TRBJ1-1 NA TRBV10-3 TRBD1
TGTGCCAGCAGCTTAATTAGGGTGAACACTGAAGCTTTCTTT CASSLIRVNTEAFF TRBJ1-1 once TRBV7-2 NA
TGTGCCAGCAGCAAGGACAGGCTCTACGAGCAGTACTTC CASSKDRLYEQYF TRBJ2-7 once TRBV6-6 TRBD1
TGTGCCAGCAGGATAACAGGGGCTGGGACCCAGTACTTC CASRITGAGTQYF TRBJ2-5 NA TRBV6-5 TRBD1
TGTGCCAGTAGCGGGGGGGTAGATACGCAGTATTTT CASSGGVDTQYF TRBJ2-3 NA TRBV19 TRBD2
TGTGCCAGCAGCCGCGACAGGGCAGGCACCGGGGAGCTGTTTTTT CASSRDRAGTGELFF TRBJ2-2 NA TRBV27 TRBD1
TGCGCCAGCAGCTTGGAAGGCCGGGGGACTGAAGCTTTCTTT CASSLEGRGTEAFF TRBJ1-1 NA TRBV5-1 NA
TGTGCCAGCAGCTTAGGTAGTGCTACGCAGTATTTT CASSLGSATQYF TRBJ2-3 NA TRBV7-3 NA
TGTGCCATCAGTGAGTCGATGACGGGGGTTCAGCCCCAGCATTTT CAISESMTGVQPQHF TRBJ1-5 NA TRBV10-3 NA
TGTGCCAGCTCAATGAACCTGAACAGGGACGGGTATAATTCACCCCTCCACTTT CASSMNLNRDGYNSPLHF TRBJ1-6 NA TRBV18 NA
TGCGCCAGCAGCTTACAGGGGGCCCCTAATGAAAAACTGTTTTTT CASSLQGAPNEKLFF TRBJ1-4 NA TRBV5-1 TRBD1
TGTGCCAGTAGTATGGTCGGCAGGGAATATGGCTACACCTTC CASSMVGREYGYTF TRBJ1-2 once TRBV19 NA
TGCAGCGTTGAATGGCAGTCTGGGGCCAACGTCCTGACTTTC CSVEWQSGANVLTF TRBJ2-6 NA TRBV29-1 NA
TGCGCCAGCAGCTTGGTGGCAGGGGGTCGAAACGAGCAGTACTTC CASSLVAGGRNEQYF TRBJ2-7 NA TRBV5-1 TRBD1
TGTGCCAGCAGTGTCAGGGGCGGAGGGACAGATACGCAGTATTTT CASSVRGGGTDTQYF TRBJ2-3 NA TRBV2 NA
TGTGCCGTTCACAGGGGTGGTGGTTACACTGAAGCTTTCTTT CAVHRGGGYTEAFF TRBJ1-1 NA TRBV6-5 TRBD1
TGTGCCAGCAGTTTAGGGACAGGGTTGAAGGGAGGAAACACCATATATTTT CASSLGTGLKGGNTIYF TRBJ1-3 once TRBV27 TRBD1
TGTGCCAGCAGTGAAATACAGCCCCAGCATTTT CASSEIQPQHF TRBJ1-5 once TRBV6-1 NA
TGTGCCAGCAGTCTAGCGGCCTACAATGAGCAGTTCTTC CASSLAAYNEQFF TRBJ2-1 NA TRBV6-5 TRBD2